The subject of this entry is one T cell receptor beta chain. Profiling relied on immunoSEQ multiplex PCR, and the TCRdb table lists in-frame clones only, not all of them. The top ten clones hold roughly 1.5% of a sample with roughly 100,000 clones, about nine tenths of them seen once. This sample is part of a study of T cell changes during pregnancy in multiple sclerosis. Between the trimmed V and J ends, which lost 8 bases and 5 bases, there was a span of 13 bases. Germline V gene sequence: CDR1 SQVTM, CDR2 ANQGSEA. The CDR3 is made up of 11 amino acids. V usage is TRBV29-1 and J usage is TRBJ2-7; maybe TRBD1 (6 bases). This clonotype originated in a female donor with multiple sclerosis, enrolled in a pregnancy study. Sequencing used peripheral blood, obtained after pregnancy. CDR3 bases: TGCAGCTTTTACAACAGGGACGAGCAGTACTTC. Its protein is CSFYNRDEQYF.